The clone carrying this T cell receptor (beta chain) was picked up many times. Its antigen is undetermined. This record comes from a study of early T cells in non-severe SARS-CoV-2 infection. On the study more broadly: Bulk RNA from unsorted whole blood was sequenced; chains were unpaired.

Trimming pared 6 bases from V and 1 base from J, leaving 12 bases between. CDR3 length: 14 amino acids. CDR1 is MNHEY and CDR2 is SVGAGI in the germline V gene. From the 5' RACE reads, TCRdb called clonotypes with MiXCR, one entry per CDR3 protein. The data show about 81,000 distinct CDR3 sequences, about 6% seen once. The study, taken as a whole, reports: Matching with VDJdb favored anti-spike CD8 responses (missing private and CD4 specificities).

This sequence was found in an adult who was a healthcare worker with PCR-confirmed SARS-CoV-2 infection or an uninfected control (not recorded which). The V gene is TRBV6-5, the J gene TRBJ2-5; D perhaps matches TRBD2 (5 bases). The sample comprised whole blood. The CDR3 region is CASSSTAGQETQYF. CDR3 sequence (DNA): TGTGCCAGCAGCTCCACTGCGGGCCAAGAGACCCAGTACTTC.